This is a list of T cell receptor beta chains from one sample in a study of technical replicates of blood from several donors. Sequenced by immunoSEQ multiplex PCR; TCRdb stores in-frame clones only, minus some. Of tens of thousands of clones in the sample, 94% were seen once. The specimen sequenced was T cells isolated from PBMCs. The receptors here all came from a human donor in good health. Both conserved end residues are part of each CDR3. The D gene is left open where the match is weak. Clone size is shown for a subset of rows, as once, few, many or a class of expanded clone.

d_gene: TRBD1; v_gene: TRBV11-3; abundance: .; j_gene: TRBJ1-1; CDR3aa: CASSLVQGAEAFF; CDR3nt: TGTGCCAGCAGCTTAGTACAGGGGGCTGAAGCTTTCTTT
d_gene: TRBD2; v_gene: TRBV4-1; abundance: .; j_gene: TRBJ2-3; CDR3aa: CASSQVPGLAGFSDTQYF; CDR3nt: TGCGCCAGCAGCCAAGTTCCCGGACTAGCGGGGTTTTCCGATACGCAGTATTTT
d_gene: TRBD2; v_gene: TRBV30; abundance: once; j_gene: TRBJ2-5; CDR3aa: CAWNHGLADQETQYF; CDR3nt: TGTGCCTGGAACCATGGGCTAGCGGACCAAGAGACCCAGTACTTC
d_gene: .; v_gene: TRBV19; abundance: .; j_gene: TRBJ1-5; CDR3aa: CASSWQAGDQPQHF; CDR3nt: TGTGCCAGTAGTTGGCAGGCGGGTGATCAGCCCCAGCATTTT
d_gene: TRBD1; v_gene: TRBV7-9; abundance: .; j_gene: TRBJ2-7; CDR3aa: CASSPGQGKAYEQYF; CDR3nt: TGTGCCAGCAGCCCGGGACAGGGTAAGGCCTACGAGCAGTACTTC
d_gene: TRBD1; v_gene: TRBV5-6; abundance: .; j_gene: TRBJ2-1; CDR3aa: CASSLGVTGGYNEQFF; CDR3nt: TGTGCCAGCAGCTTGGGGGTGACAGGGGGATACAATGAGCAGTTCTTC
d_gene: TRBD2; v_gene: TRBV7-2; abundance: .; j_gene: TRBJ2-1; CDR3aa: CASSLTLAASFYEQFF; CDR3nt: TGTGCCAGCAGCTTGACACTAGCGGCTAGTTTTTATGAGCAGTTCTTC
d_gene: .; v_gene: TRBV28; abundance: .; j_gene: TRBJ2-7; CDR3aa: CASSSEGRGYEQYF; CDR3nt: TGTGCCAGCAGTAGTGAAGGACGGGGCTACGAGCAGTACTTC
d_gene: .; v_gene: TRBV30; abundance: .; j_gene: TRBJ2-1; CDR3aa: CAWSAQRRPNEQFF; CDR3nt: TGTGCCTGGAGTGCCCAGCGGCGGCCCAATGAGCAGTTCTTC
d_gene: TRBD1; v_gene: TRBV2; abundance: .; j_gene: TRBJ1-5; CDR3aa: CASSEGQGRNQPQHF; CDR3nt: TGTGCCAGCAGTGAAGGACAGGGGCGAAATCAGCCCCAGCATTTT
d_gene: .; v_gene: TRBV19; abundance: .; j_gene: TRBJ1-5; CDR3aa: CASSMSGVTYQPQHF; CDR3nt: TGTGCCAGTAGTATGTCGGGGGTAACTTATCAGCCCCAGCATTTT
d_gene: TRBD1; v_gene: TRBV19; abundance: few; j_gene: TRBJ1-1; CDR3aa: CASTQGQGNTEAFF; CDR3nt: TGTGCCAGTACCCAAGGACAGGGGAACACTGAAGCTTTCTTT
d_gene: .; v_gene: TRBV2; abundance: .; j_gene: TRBJ1-4; CDR3aa: CASSDYSGWSGKLFF; CDR3nt: TGTGCCAGCAGTGACTACTCAGGGTGGTCCGGAAAACTGTTTTTT
d_gene: .; v_gene: TRBV7-9; abundance: .; j_gene: TRBJ1-3; CDR3aa: CASSPHTGNTIYF; CDR3nt: TGTGCCAGCAGCCCGCACACTGGAAACACCATATATTTT
d_gene: .; v_gene: TRBV27; abundance: .; j_gene: TRBJ2-7; CDR3aa: CASSLAGFTYEQYF; CDR3nt: TGTGCCAGCAGTTTAGCGGGCTTCACCTACGAGCAGTACTTC
d_gene: .; v_gene: TRBV4-2; abundance: .; j_gene: TRBJ1-5; CDR3aa: CASSQEIGQGNQPQHF; CDR3nt: TGTGCCAGCAGCCAAGAAATAGGCCAGGGCAATCAGCCCCAGCATTTT
d_gene: .; v_gene: TRBV9; abundance: .; j_gene: TRBJ2-3; CDR3aa: CASALGASSTDTQYF; CDR3nt: TGTGCCAGCGCCTTGGGAGCTTCTAGCACAGATACGCAGTATTTT
d_gene: .; v_gene: TRBV5-1; abundance: .; j_gene: TRBJ2-5; CDR3aa: CASSFEETQYF; CDR3nt: TGCGCCAGCAGCTTCGAAGAGACCCAGTACTTC
d_gene: .; v_gene: TRBV28; abundance: .; j_gene: TRBJ2-7; CDR3aa: CASSPRPGKSPDHYEQYF; CDR3nt: TGTGCCAGCAGTCCGCGGCCGGGAAAGAGCCCAGATCACTACGAGCAGTACTTC
d_gene: .; v_gene: TRBV6-5; abundance: .; j_gene: TRBJ1-1; CDR3aa: CASSSYRAVNTEAFF; CDR3nt: TGTGCCAGCAGTTCTTACAGGGCCGTGAACACTGAAGCTTTCTTT
d_gene: TRBD1; v_gene: TRBV4-2; abundance: .; j_gene: TRBJ1-5; CDR3aa: CASSQLDRGSNQPQHF; CDR3nt: TGTGCCAGCAGCCAACTAGACAGGGGGAGCAATCAGCCCCAGCATTTT
d_gene: .; v_gene: TRBV2; abundance: .; j_gene: TRBJ1-6; CDR3aa: CADRDIANSPLHF; CDR3nt: TGTGCCGACCGGGACATAGCTAATTCACCCCTCCACTTT
d_gene: .; v_gene: TRBV21-1; abundance: .; j_gene: TRBJ1-2; CDR3aa: CASSMRGSKNREANYGYTF; CDR3nt: TGTGCCAGCAGCATGAGGGGATCGAAGAACAGGGAAGCTAACTATGGCTACACCTTC
d_gene: .; v_gene: TRBV11-2; abundance: .; j_gene: TRBJ2-7; CDR3aa: CASSLDSSYEQYF; CDR3nt: TGTGCCAGCAGCTTGGACAGTTCTTACGAGCAGTACTTC
d_gene: TRBD1; v_gene: TRBV6-5; abundance: .; j_gene: TRBJ1-1; CDR3aa: CAIKQGAQAEAFF; CDR3nt: TGTGCCATCAAACAGGGGGCGCAGGCTGAAGCTTTCTTT
d_gene: TRBD2; v_gene: TRBV5-4; abundance: .; j_gene: TRBJ2-7; CDR3aa: CASSLRGLTYEQYF; CDR3nt: TGTGCCAGCAGCTTAAGGGGACTAACCTACGAGCAGTACTTC
d_gene: TRBD1; v_gene: TRBV7-8; abundance: .; j_gene: TRBJ1-1; CDR3aa: CASSLPGQGLNTEAFF; CDR3nt: TGTGCCAGCAGCTTACCGGGACAGGGATTGAACACTGAAGCTTTCTTT
d_gene: TRBD2; v_gene: TRBV5-8; abundance: .; j_gene: TRBJ2-1; CDR3aa: CASSLIITSAYNEQFF; CDR3nt: TGTGCCAGCAGCTTGATCATTACTAGCGCCTACAATGAGCAGTTCTTC
d_gene: .; v_gene: TRBV25-1; abundance: .; j_gene: TRBJ2-3; CDR3aa: CASSTRDTQYF; CDR3nt: TGTGCCAGCAGTACTAGGGATACGCAGTATTTT
d_gene: .; v_gene: TRBV30; abundance: .; j_gene: TRBJ1-3; CDR3aa: CAWTPLDSGGGNTIYF; CDR3nt: TGTGCCTGGACCCCCCTCGACTCCGGCGGTGGAAACACCATATATTTT
d_gene: .; v_gene: TRBV10-3; abundance: few; j_gene: TRBJ2-7; CDR3aa: CAIRREEPSSYEQYF; CDR3nt: TGTGCCATCAGACGCGAGGAGCCGAGCTCCTACGAGCAGTACTTC
d_gene: .; v_gene: TRBV29-1; abundance: .; j_gene: TRBJ1-5; CDR3aa: CSVVSGTNQPQHF; CDR3nt: TGCAGCGTTGTTTCGGGAACAAATCAGCCCCAGCATTTT
d_gene: .; v_gene: TRBV19; abundance: .; j_gene: TRBJ2-3; CDR3aa: CASGKFFLARGSTDTQYF; CDR3nt: TGTGCCAGCGGAAAATTCTTTCTGGCTAGGGGAAGCACAGATACGCAGTATTTT
d_gene: .; v_gene: TRBV19; abundance: .; j_gene: TRBJ2-7; CDR3aa: CASSIYDSYEQYF; CDR3nt: TGTGCCAGTAGTATTTACGACAGCTACGAGCAGTACTTC
d_gene: .; v_gene: TRBV5-4; abundance: few; j_gene: TRBJ1-1; CDR3aa: CASSLATFSMNTEAFF; CDR3nt: TGTGCCAGCAGCTTGGCAACTTTTTCCATGAACACTGAAGCTTTCTTT
d_gene: TRBD1; v_gene: TRBV15; abundance: .; j_gene: TRBJ1-5; CDR3aa: CATSRGTQGVAQPQHF; CDR3nt: TGTGCCACCAGCAGAGGGACACAGGGGGTAGCTCAGCCCCAGCATTTT
d_gene: TRBD2; v_gene: TRBV7-3; abundance: .; j_gene: TRBJ2-3; CDR3aa: CASSLIAGADTQYF; CDR3nt: TGTGCCAGCAGCTTAATTGCGGGGGCAGATACGCAGTATTTT
d_gene: .; v_gene: TRBV30; abundance: few; j_gene: TRBJ1-6; CDR3aa: CAWRQGSRNNSPLHF; CDR3nt: TGTGCCTGGAGGCAGGGGAGTCGGAATAATTCACCCCTCCACTTT
d_gene: .; v_gene: TRBV6-5; abundance: few; j_gene: TRBJ2-3; CDR3aa: CASSTRGKDTQYF; CDR3nt: TGTGCCAGTTCGACAAGGGGGAAAGATACGCAGTATTTT
d_gene: .; v_gene: TRBV5-1; abundance: .; j_gene: TRBJ2-7; CDR3aa: CASSLTGVSYEQYF; CDR3nt: TGCGCCAGCAGCTTGACAGGTGTATCCTACGAGCAGTACTTC
d_gene: TRBD1; v_gene: TRBV2; abundance: .; j_gene: TRBJ1-1; CDR3aa: CASGGRQGGTEAFF; CDR3nt: TGTGCCAGCGGGGGAAGACAGGGTGGCACTGAAGCTTTCTTT
d_gene: .; v_gene: TRBV10-3; abundance: .; j_gene: TRBJ2-7; CDR3aa: CAISARGDEQYF; CDR3nt: TGTGCCATCAGCGCCAGGGGGGACGAGCAGTACTTC
d_gene: .; v_gene: TRBV19; abundance: .; j_gene: TRBJ1-1; CDR3aa: CASRITMNTEAFF; CDR3nt: TGTGCCAGTAGGATTACTATGAACACTGAAGCTTTCTTT
d_gene: .; v_gene: TRBV15; abundance: .; j_gene: TRBJ1-3; CDR3aa: CATSIKNRVENTIYF; CDR3nt: TGTGCCACCAGCATCAAGAACAGGGTTGAAAACACCATATATTTT
d_gene: .; v_gene: TRBV7-9; abundance: .; j_gene: TRBJ2-2; CDR3aa: CASSLMSGVGGELFF; CDR3nt: TGTGCCAGCAGCTTAATGTCAGGGGTCGGCGGGGAGCTGTTTTTT
d_gene: TRBD1; v_gene: TRBV6-5; abundance: .; j_gene: TRBJ2-7; CDR3aa: CASSSPTGGYYEQYF; CDR3nt: TGTGCCAGCAGTTCGCCGACAGGGGGCTACTACGAGCAGTACTTC
d_gene: TRBD1; v_gene: TRBV4-1; abundance: .; j_gene: TRBJ2-3; CDR3aa: CASSHHLDRDISTDTQYF; CDR3nt: TGCGCCAGCAGCCACCACTTGGACAGGGATATCAGCACAGATACGCAGTATTTT
d_gene: .; v_gene: TRBV6-5; abundance: .; j_gene: TRBJ2-5; CDR3aa: CASSYSISGNQETQYF; CDR3nt: TGTGCCAGCAGTTACTCGATCTCGGGAAACCAAGAGACCCAGTACTTC
d_gene: TRBD1; v_gene: TRBV27; abundance: .; j_gene: TRBJ1-2; CDR3aa: CASSLRSGQGGGYTF; CDR3nt: TGTGCCAGCAGCCTCCGTTCGGGACAGGGAGGCGGCTACACCTTC
d_gene: TRBD1; v_gene: TRBV11-1; abundance: .; j_gene: TRBJ1-2; CDR3aa: CATTGLPGTVTYYGYTF; CDR3nt: TGTGCCACTACAGGCCTCCCCGGGACAGTCACCTACTATGGCTACACCTTC
d_gene: .; v_gene: TRBV7-2; abundance: .; j_gene: TRBJ1-1; CDR3aa: CASSLTTGNTEAFF; CDR3nt: TGTGCCAGCAGCTTGACGACAGGGAACACTGAAGCTTTCTTT
d_gene: TRBD1; v_gene: TRBV7-6; abundance: .; j_gene: TRBJ2-2; CDR3aa: CASSMGQGGTGELFF; CDR3nt: TGTGCCAGCAGTATGGGACAGGGGGGAACCGGGGAGCTGTTTTTT
d_gene: .; v_gene: TRBV5-5; abundance: .; j_gene: TRBJ2-3; CDR3aa: CASSLYSVSSTDTQYF; CDR3nt: TGTGCCAGCAGCTTGTATTCTGTGTCTAGCACAGATACGCAGTATTTT
d_gene: .; v_gene: TRBV5-1; abundance: .; j_gene: TRBJ2-7; CDR3aa: CASSLSFGDYEQYF; CDR3nt: TGCGCCAGCAGCTTGTCGTTCGGGGACTACGAGCAGTACTTC
d_gene: TRBD1; v_gene: TRBV6-1; abundance: .; j_gene: TRBJ1-5; CDR3aa: CASSARTGVNLYQPQHF; CDR3nt: TGTGCCAGCAGTGCCCGGACAGGCGTCAATCTTTATCAGCCCCAGCATTTT